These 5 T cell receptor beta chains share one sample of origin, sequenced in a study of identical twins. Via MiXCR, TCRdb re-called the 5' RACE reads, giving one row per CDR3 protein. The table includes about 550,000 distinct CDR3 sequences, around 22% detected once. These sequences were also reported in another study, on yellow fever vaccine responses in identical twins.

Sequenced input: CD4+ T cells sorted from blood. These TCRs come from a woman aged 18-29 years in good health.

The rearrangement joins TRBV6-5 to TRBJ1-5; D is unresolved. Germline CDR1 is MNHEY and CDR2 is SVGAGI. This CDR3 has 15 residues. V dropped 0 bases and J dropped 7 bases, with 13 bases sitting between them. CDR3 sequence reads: CASSYSNSAGQPQHF. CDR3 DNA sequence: TGTGCCAGCAGTTACTCGAATTCGGCTGGCCAGCCCCAGCATTTT.

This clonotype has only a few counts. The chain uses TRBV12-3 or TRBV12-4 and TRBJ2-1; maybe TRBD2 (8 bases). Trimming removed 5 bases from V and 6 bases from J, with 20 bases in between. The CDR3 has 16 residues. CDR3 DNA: TGTGCCAGCAGTAACAGGGGTGGACTAGCAACCAATGAGCAGTTCTTC. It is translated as CASSNRGGLATNEQFF.

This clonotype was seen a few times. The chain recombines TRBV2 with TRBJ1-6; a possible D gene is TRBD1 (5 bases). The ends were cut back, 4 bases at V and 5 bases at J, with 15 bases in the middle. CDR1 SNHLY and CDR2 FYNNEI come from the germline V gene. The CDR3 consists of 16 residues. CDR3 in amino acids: CASSASGRGNNSPLHF. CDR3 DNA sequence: TGTGCCAGCAGTGCGTCGGGGAGGGGCAATAATTCACCCCTCCACTTT.

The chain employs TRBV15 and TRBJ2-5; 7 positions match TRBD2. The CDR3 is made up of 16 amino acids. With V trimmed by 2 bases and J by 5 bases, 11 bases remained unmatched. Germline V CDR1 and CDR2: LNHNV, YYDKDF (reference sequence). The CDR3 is CATSRPFGSGEETQYF. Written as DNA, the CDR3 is TGTGCCACCAGCAGACCTTTCGGGAGCGGGGAGGAGACCCAGTACTTC.

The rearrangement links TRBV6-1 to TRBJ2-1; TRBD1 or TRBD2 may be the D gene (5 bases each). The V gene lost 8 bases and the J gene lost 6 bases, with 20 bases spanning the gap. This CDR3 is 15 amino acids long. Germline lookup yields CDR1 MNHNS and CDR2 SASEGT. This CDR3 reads CASQPRGSPINEQFF. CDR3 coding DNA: TGTGCCAGCCAACCCCGGGGCAGTCCGATCAATGAGCAGTTCTTC.